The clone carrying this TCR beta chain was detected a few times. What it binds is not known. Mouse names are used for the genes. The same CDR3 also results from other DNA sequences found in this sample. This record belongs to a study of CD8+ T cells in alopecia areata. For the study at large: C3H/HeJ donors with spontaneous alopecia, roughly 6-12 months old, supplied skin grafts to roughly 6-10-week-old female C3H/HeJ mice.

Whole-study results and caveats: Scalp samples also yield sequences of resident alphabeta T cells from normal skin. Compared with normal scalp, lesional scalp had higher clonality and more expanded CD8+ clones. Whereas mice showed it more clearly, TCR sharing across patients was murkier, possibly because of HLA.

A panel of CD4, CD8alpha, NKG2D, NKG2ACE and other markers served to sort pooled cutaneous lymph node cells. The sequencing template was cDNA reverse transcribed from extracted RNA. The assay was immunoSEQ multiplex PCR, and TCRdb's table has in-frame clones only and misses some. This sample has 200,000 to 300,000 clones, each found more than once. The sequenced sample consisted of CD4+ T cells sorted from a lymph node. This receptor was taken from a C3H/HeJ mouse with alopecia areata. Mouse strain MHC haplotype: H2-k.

Partial CDR3 DNA: TGTGCCTGGAGCCCGGGACAGGGGTAT. It yields the protein CAWSPGQGY. The full CDR3 protein reads CAWSPGQGYEQYF. The chain is built from TRBV31 and TRBJ2-7; TRBD1 agrees at 10 bases. The CDR3 is cut off 4 residues early in the read; its end comes from the germline J gene. This CDR3 is built from 13 residues. CDR1 and CDR2 (germline): GKSSPN, SITVG.